Following are 9 T cell receptor beta chains from one sample sequenced in a study of PD-L1 blockade in urothelial cancer (dated by TCRdb to 2017 to 2019). The time point label here, explained by the study, means: pretreatment tumor sample. The receptor library was made with the immunoSEQ multiplex PCR assay. Sourced from immuneACCESS, this table was stored by TCRdb with only in-frame sequences that have V and J called. A share of the clones is absent; for the studies checked, an unresolved V gene accounts for under half, and the remainder has no known explanation. The sample table records some 1,600 clones; around 33% of these occur just once. The ten largest clones represent roughly 11% of the sample. This sample comprised tumor tissue, obtained before atezolizumab (anti-PD-L1) treatment. These receptors came from a woman between 55 and 75 years old with urothelial cancer.

This clone has just a few counts. This chain connects TRBV6-8 to TRBJ2-7, with D possibly matching TRBD2 (6 bases). Germline CDR1 MNHGY, CDR2 SAAAGT. CDR3 length: 15 amino acids. V was trimmed by 2 bases and J by 4 bases, leaving 15 bases between them. The CDR3 region is CASSYEAGTGYEQYF. CDR3 DNA sequence: TGTGCCAGCAGTTACGAGGCAGGGACTGGTTACGAGCAGTACTTC.

The rearrangement uses TRBV19 and TRBJ1-4; TRBD1 matches at 10 bases. V was clipped by 5 bases and J by 5 bases; unmatched bases: 8. The CDR3 loop spans 16 amino acids. The germline CDR1 and CDR2 sequences are LNHDA and SQIVND (reference sequence). The chain's CDR3 is CASSLPRTGGNEKLFF. Written as DNA, the CDR3 is TGTGCCAGTAGTCTTCCTCGGACAGGGGGGAATGAAAAACTGTTTTTT.

This chain links TRBV10-2 with TRBJ1-4; no firm D call. V was cut by 8 bases and J by 8 bases, with 12 bases left in between. The germline gives CDR1 WSHSY, CDR2 SAAADI. The CDR3 spans 12 residues. This chain's CDR3 is CASRQQPEKLFF. The CDR3 DNA follows: TGCGCCAGCCGCCAACAGCCCGAAAAACTGTTTTTT.

This clone has only a few counts. This chain links TRBV28 with TRBJ1-2, with TRBD1 identical over 7 bases. The J segment lost 2 bases and the V segment lost 2 bases, leaving 23 bases of the junction unmatched. The CDR3 covers 21 residues. Germline V CDR1 and CDR2: MDHEN, SYDVKM. CDR3 sequence (DNA): TGTGCCAGCAGTTTAAGGGTTATATCGGGGAGAGGGGGCGGTGCGAACTATGGCTACACCTTC. Protein sequence: CASSLRVISGRGGGANYGYTF.

This clone was seen a handful of times. The chain links TRBV4-1 to TRBJ1-4; 7 bases agree with TRBD1. This CDR3 is built from 16 residues. Germline V gene sequence: CDR1 MGHRA, CDR2 YSYEKL. The V segment lost 4 bases and the J segment 8 bases; nucleotides outside the gene matches: 13. CDR3 protein: CASSPSPTGRKEKLFF. CDR3 coding DNA: TGCGCCAGCAGCCCCTCCCCGACAGGGAGAAAAGAAAAACTGTTTTTT.

This clone is termed medium-sized. The chain combines TRBV23-1 with TRBJ2-3; D may be TRBD2 (5 bases). TRBV23-1 is noted as an ORF with a role that remains uncertain. The V end was cut by 6 bases, the J end by 2 bases, with 12 bases between. This CDR3 has 14 residues. The CDR3 nucleotides read TGCGCCAGCAGCCAAAGGCGGGTCACAGATACGCAGTATTTT. It yields the protein CASSQRRVTDTQYF.

Judged by abundance, this clone is medium-sized (0.01 to 0.1%). The genes are TRBV2 and TRBJ2-1, with 14 bases lining up with TRBD2. This CDR3 contains 16 residues. V lost 6 bases and J lost 3; bases outside the gene matches: 4. Per the germline V gene, CDR1 is SNHLY and CDR2 is FYNNEI. The CDR3 spells CASSFGTSGSYNEQFF. CDR3 coding DNA: TGTGCCAGCAGCTTCGGGACTAGCGGGAGCTACAATGAGCAGTTCTTC.

This clone has only a few counts. The rearrangement uses TRBV25-1 and TRBJ1-2; D is ambiguous. The germline CDR1 and CDR2 sequences are MGHDK and SYGVNS. The CDR3 totals 15 residues. V was cut by 3 bases and J by 8 bases, with 19 bases left in between. The CDR3 is CASSERITSGEGYTF. The DNA of the CDR3 is TGTGCCAGCAGTGAGCGGATTACGTCCGGGGAAGGCTACACCTTC.

This clone was observed a handful of times. The genes are TRBV9 and TRBJ2-3; TRBD2 matches 11 bases. CDR1 SGDLS and CDR2 YYNGEE come from the germline V gene. The CDR3 runs 16 residues. The V segment lost 3 bases and the J segment 2 bases; nucleotides outside the gene matches: 5. CDR3 in amino acids: CASSATSGGFTDTQYF. The CDR3 region has the DNA TGTGCCAGCAGCGCCACTAGCGGGGGTTTCACAGATACGCAGTATTTT.